In this sample, the clone carrying this TCR beta chain turned up a few times. Its antigen is currently unknown. The PCR contained 60 Vbeta and 13 Jbeta primers. The assay was immunoSEQ multiplex PCR, and TCRdb's table has in-frame clones only and misses some. Of about 75,000 clones in the sample, 65% to 90% are singletons; the top ten hold under 20%. The record originates from a study of cytomegalovirus exposure and HLA in healthy donors. Study conclusions and caveats: Across donors, most TCRs were seen rarely, yet some public ones were widespread. Researchers counted over 150 TCR beta chains as cytomegalovirus-associated. Reportedly, diagnosis of cytomegalovirus status by the classifier showed high specificity and sensitivity.

What was sequenced was PBMCs. This clonotype was obtained from a man aged 65 to 85 in good health and CMV-seropositive.

CDR3 residues: CASTITDEAFF. The CDR3 DNA sequence: TGTGCCAGCACTATAACAGATGAAGCTTTCTTT. The chain recombines TRBV6-1 with TRBJ1-1; D not resolved. This CDR3 spans 11 amino acids. Germline lookup yields CDR1 MNHNS and CDR2 SASEGT. V was clipped by 7 bases and J by 7 bases, with 10 bases between them.